A selection of T cell receptor beta chains follows, all from one sample in a study of blood T cell repertoires in COVID-19. Assay used: immunoSEQ multiplex PCR; TCRdb lists only in-frame clones, some missing. This sample has some 200,000 clones; roughly nine tenths occur once, and the top ten carry 2.2%. The material sequenced was peripheral blood. The receptors were gathered from a woman aged 50 to 65 with acute or convalescent COVID-19. CDR3s include the opening cysteine and the closing phenylalanine or tryptophan. Fields, in order: CDR3 protein, CDR3 DNA, clone size, CDR3 length, D gene, V gene, J gene. The D gene is left open where the match is weak. The size entry is marked missing in some rows and otherwise reads once, few, many or a size class.

CSASQGLSPYNEQFF	TGCAGTGCTAGTCAGGGGCTATCCCCCTACAATGAGCAGTTCTTC	-	15	-	TRBV20-1	TRBJ2-1
CASSWGQHTGELFF	TGCGCCAGCAGCTGGGGACAACACACCGGGGAGCTGTTTTTT	few	14	-	TRBV5-1	TRBJ2-2
CASSQMRASDYGYTF	TGCGCCAGCAGCCAAATGCGGGCCTCGGACTATGGCTACACCTTC	-	15	-	TRBV4-1	TRBJ1-2
CASKNGTSETDTQYF	TGTGCCAGCAAAAACGGGACTAGCGAGACAGATACGCAGTATTTT	-	15	TRBD2	TRBV6-4	TRBJ2-3
CASTRTGSSYEQYF	TGTGCCAGCACCCGGACAGGGAGCTCCTACGAGCAGTACTTC	few	14	TRBD1	TRBV6-5	TRBJ2-7
CAWRPAGGPSAGELFF	TGTGCCTGGAGACCAGCGGGGGGGCCTTCGGCCGGGGAGCTGTTTTTT	-	16	TRBD2	TRBV30	TRBJ2-2
CASSLEGAFGYEQYF	TGTGCCAGCAGTTTAGAGGGGGCCTTTGGGTACGAGCAGTACTTC	-	15	TRBD1	TRBV27	TRBJ2-7
CASNRGIHEQYF	TGTGCCAGCAACCGGGGTATCCACGAGCAGTACTTC	-	12	-	TRBV12-3/TRBV12-4	TRBJ2-7
CAISDPGSGSYNEQFF	TGTGCCATCAGTGATCCGGGAAGTGGCTCCTACAATGAGCAGTTCTTC	-	16	-	TRBV10-3	TRBJ2-1
CSVDMGANYGYTF	TGCAGCGTTGATATGGGAGCTAACTATGGCTACACCTTC	-	13	-	TRBV29-1	TRBJ1-2
CASSFPIGATDTQYF	TGTGCCAGCAGCTTTCCCATCGGAGCTACAGATACGCAGTATTTT	once	15	-	TRBV5-4	TRBJ2-3
CAIAGTGGEGEAFF	TGTGCCATCGCCGGGACAGGGGGTGAAGGTGAAGCTTTCTTT	-	14	TRBD1	TRBV10-3	TRBJ1-1
CASSFSGQATYPVYEQYF	TGTGCCAGCAGCTTCTCGGGACAGGCCACCTACCCAGTCTACGAGCAGTACTTC	-	18	TRBD1	TRBV5-5	TRBJ2-7
CASSLILLAGGTDTQYF	TGTGCCAGCTCACTGATTCTTCTAGCGGGAGGTACAGATACGCAGTATTTT	-	17	TRBD2	TRBV18	TRBJ2-3
CAGGQGGTGELFF	TGTGCCGGGGGACAGGGAGGCACCGGGGAGCTGTTTTTT	-	13	TRBD1	TRBV30	TRBJ2-2
CASSLGQIDYNEQFF	TGTGCCAGCTCATTGGGACAGATAGATTACAATGAGCAGTTCTTC	-	15	TRBD1	TRBV18	TRBJ2-1
CASRHRGFPGYTF	TGTGCCAGCAGACACAGGGGGTTCCCTGGCTACACCTTC	-	13	TRBD1	TRBV6-5	TRBJ1-2
CASSVGRRTRHTDTQYF	TGTGCCAGCAGCGTAGGACGAAGAACTCGACACACAGATACGCAGTATTTT	-	17	-	TRBV9	TRBJ2-3
CASSSGPGGSAIYF	TGTGCCAGCAGCTCGGGGCCCGGGGGGTCAGCGATTTACTTC	-	14	TRBD2	TRBV3-1/TRBV3-2	TRBJ2-7
CASSWTSGTTHEQFF	TGCGCCAGCAGCTGGACTAGCGGGACTACCCATGAGCAGTTCTTC	-	15	TRBD2	TRBV5-1	TRBJ2-1
CASSSRDRGNSPLHF	TGTGCCAGCAGCTCCCGGGACAGGGGGAACTCACCCCTCCACTTT	-	15	TRBD1	TRBV7-9	TRBJ1-6
CASSFYSGRSNEQFF	TGTGCCAGCAGCTTCTATAGCGGGAGAAGCAATGAGCAGTTCTTC	few	15	TRBD2	TRBV11-2	TRBJ2-1
CASSESASGIDIQYF	TGCGCCAGCAGTGAGTCGGCTAGCGGGATTGACATTCAGTACTTC	-	15	TRBD2	TRBV10-1	TRBJ2-4
CATVKREASTDTQYF	TGTGCCACCGTAAAACGGGAGGCCTCCACAGATACGCAGTATTTT	-	15	TRBD2	TRBV19	TRBJ2-3
CASGLAYRNTIYF	TGTGCTAGTGGTTTGGCTTACAGAAACACCATATATTTT	-	13	-	TRBV12-5	TRBJ1-3
CATSDPSETGGYTGELFF	TGTGCCACCAGTGATCCGAGTGAGACAGGGGGCTACACCGGGGAGCTGTTTTTT	-	18	TRBD1	TRBV24-1	TRBJ2-2
CASRQQGYNEQFF	TGTGCCAGCAGGCAACAGGGATACAATGAGCAGTTCTTC	few	13	-	TRBV6-5	TRBJ2-1
CASSLRQGRTEAFF	TGTGCCAGCAGCTTACGACAGGGTCGCACTGAAGCTTTCTTT	-	14	TRBD1	TRBV7-8	TRBJ1-1
CASKRELPDSPLHF	TGTGCCAGCAAGCGGGAGCTGCCCGATTCACCCCTCCACTTT	few	14	-	TRBV2	TRBJ1-6